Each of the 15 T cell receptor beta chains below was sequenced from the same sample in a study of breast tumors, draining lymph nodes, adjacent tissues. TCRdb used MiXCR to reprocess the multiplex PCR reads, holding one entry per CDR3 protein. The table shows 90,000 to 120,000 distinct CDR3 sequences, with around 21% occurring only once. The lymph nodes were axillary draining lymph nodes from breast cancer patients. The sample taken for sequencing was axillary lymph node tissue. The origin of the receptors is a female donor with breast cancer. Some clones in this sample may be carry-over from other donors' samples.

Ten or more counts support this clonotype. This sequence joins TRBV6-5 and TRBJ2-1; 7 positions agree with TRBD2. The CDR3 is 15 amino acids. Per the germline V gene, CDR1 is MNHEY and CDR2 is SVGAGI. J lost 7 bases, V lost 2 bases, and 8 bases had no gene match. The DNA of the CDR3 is TGTGCCAGCAGTTACGGTGGGGGGAGGGCTAATGAGCAGTTCTTC. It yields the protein CASSYGGGRANEQFF.

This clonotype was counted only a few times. The CDR3 protein is CASSQGGPSGANVLTF. CDR3 DNA: TGTGCCAGCAGCCAAGGTGGGCCCTCTGGGGCCAACGTCCTGACTTTC. The chain combines TRBV11-2 with TRBJ2-6; D ambiguous. The CDR3 has 16 residues. Germline V CDR1 and CDR2: SGHAT, FQNNGV. Trimming took off 5 bases at V and 0 bases at J, with 11 bases between the two ends. Based on the CDR3 plus reference TRBV11-2 and TRBJ2-6, the full variable domain is EAGVAQSPRYKIIEKRQSVAFWCNPISGHATLYWYQQILGQGPKLLIQFQNNGVVDDSQLPKDRFSAERLKGVDSTLKIQPAKLEDSAVYLCASSQGGPSGANVLTFGAGSRLTVL.

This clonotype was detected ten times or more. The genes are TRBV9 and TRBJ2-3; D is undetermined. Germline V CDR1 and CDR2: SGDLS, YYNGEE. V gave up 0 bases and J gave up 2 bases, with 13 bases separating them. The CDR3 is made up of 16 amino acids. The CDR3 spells CASSVGVNSDTDTQYF. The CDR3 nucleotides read TGTGCCAGCAGCGTAGGGGTCAACTCGGACACAGATACGCAGTATTTT. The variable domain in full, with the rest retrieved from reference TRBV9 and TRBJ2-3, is DSGVTQTPKHLITATGQRVTLRCSPRSGDLSVYWYQQSLDQGLQFLIQYYNGEERAKGNILERFSAQQFPDLHSELNLSSLELGDSALYFCASSVGVNSDTDTQYFGPGTRLTVL.

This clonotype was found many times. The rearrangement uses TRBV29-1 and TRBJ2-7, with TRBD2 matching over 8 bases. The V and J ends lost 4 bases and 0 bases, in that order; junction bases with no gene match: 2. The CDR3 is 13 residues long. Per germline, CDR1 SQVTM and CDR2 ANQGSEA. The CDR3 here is CSVVTSVSYEQYF. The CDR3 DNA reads TGCAGCGTTGTGACTAGCGTCTCCTACGAGCAGTACTTC.

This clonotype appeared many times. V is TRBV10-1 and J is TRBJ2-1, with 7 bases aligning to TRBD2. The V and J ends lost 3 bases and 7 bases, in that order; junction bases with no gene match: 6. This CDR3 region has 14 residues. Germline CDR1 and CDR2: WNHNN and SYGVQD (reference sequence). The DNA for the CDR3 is TGCGCCAGCAGTGACGGAGCGGGGAATAATGAGCAGTTCTTC. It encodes CASSDGAGNNEQFF.

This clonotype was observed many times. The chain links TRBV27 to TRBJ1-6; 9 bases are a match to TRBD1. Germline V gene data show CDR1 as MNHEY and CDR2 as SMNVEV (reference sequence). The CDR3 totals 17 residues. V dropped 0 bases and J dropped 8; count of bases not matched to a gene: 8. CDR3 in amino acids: CASSLSGTGGADSPLHF. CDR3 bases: TGTGCCAGCAGTTTATCGGGTACAGGGGGCGCGGATTCACCCCTCCACTTT.

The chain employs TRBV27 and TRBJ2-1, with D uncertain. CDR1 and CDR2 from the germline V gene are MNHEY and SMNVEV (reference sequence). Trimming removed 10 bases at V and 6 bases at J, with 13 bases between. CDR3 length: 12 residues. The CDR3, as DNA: TGTGCCACCATATCGGTGAGCAATGAGCAGTTCTTC. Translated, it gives CATISVSNEQFF.

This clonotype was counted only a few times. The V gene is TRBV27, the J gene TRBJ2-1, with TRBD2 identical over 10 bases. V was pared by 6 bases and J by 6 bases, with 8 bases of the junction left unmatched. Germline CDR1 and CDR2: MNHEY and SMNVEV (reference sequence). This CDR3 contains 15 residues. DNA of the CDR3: TGTGCCAGCAGCCGTAGCGGGGGGAAGTTCAATGAGCAGTTCTTC. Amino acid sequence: CASSRSGGKFNEQFF.

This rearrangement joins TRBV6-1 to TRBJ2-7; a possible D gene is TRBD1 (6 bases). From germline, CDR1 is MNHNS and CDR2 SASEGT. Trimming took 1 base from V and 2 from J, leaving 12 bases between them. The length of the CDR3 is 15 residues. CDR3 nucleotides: TGTGCCAGCAGTGAAGGGATAGGGGGTACCTACGAGCAGTACTTC. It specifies CASSEGIGGTYEQYF.

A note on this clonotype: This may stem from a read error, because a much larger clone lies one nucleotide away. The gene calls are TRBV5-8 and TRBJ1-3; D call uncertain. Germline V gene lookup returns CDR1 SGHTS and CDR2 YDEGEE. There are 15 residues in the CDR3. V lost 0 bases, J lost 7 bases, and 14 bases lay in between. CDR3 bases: TGTGCCAGCAGCTTGGCCACTTCTCACGGGAACACCATATATTTT. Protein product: CASSLATSHGNTIYF.

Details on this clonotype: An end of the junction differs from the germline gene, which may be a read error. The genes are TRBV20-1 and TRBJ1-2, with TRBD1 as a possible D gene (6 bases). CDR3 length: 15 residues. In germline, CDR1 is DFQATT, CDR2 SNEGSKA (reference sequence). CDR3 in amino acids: CSAREWDTDLYGYTF. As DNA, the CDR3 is TGCAGTGCCAGAGAATGGGACACTGACCTCTATGGCTACACCTTC.

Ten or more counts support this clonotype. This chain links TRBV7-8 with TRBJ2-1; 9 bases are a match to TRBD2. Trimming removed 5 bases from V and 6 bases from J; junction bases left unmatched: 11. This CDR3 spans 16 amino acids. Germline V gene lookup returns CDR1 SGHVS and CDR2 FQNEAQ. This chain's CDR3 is CASSRRIAGVGNEQFF. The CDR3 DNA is TGTGCCAGCAGCCGTAGGATAGCGGGAGTGGGCAATGAGCAGTTCTTC.

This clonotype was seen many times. CDR3 DNA: TGTGCCACCAGCGGGGCAGGGAACACCGGGGAGCTGTTTTTT. This gives the protein CATSGAGNTGELFF. V is TRBV15 and J is TRBJ2-2; a weak D match, TRBD1 (5 bases). Looked up from germline, CDR1 is LNHNV and CDR2 is YYDKDF (reference sequence). The CDR3 has 14 residues. Trimming removed 5 bases from V and 1 base from J, with 8 bases in between.

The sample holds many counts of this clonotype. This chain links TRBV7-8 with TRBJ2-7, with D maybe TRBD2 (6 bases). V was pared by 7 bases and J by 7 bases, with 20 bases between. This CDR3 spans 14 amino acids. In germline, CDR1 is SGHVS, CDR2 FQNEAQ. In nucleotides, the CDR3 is TGTGCCAGCATCCCGGGACTGGGGGTTGGGGAGCAGTACTTC. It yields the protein CASIPGLGVGEQYF. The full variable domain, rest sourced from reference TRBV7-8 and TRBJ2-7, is GAGVSQSPRYKVAKRGQDVALRCDPISGHVSLFWYQQALGQGPEFLTYFQNEAQLDKSGLPSDRFFAERPEGSVSTLKIQRTQQEDSAVYLCASIPGLGVGEQYFGPGTRLTVT.

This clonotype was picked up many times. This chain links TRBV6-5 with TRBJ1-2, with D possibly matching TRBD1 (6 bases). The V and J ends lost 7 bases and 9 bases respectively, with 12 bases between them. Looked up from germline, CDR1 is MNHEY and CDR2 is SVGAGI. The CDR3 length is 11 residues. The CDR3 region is CASKKQGSYTF. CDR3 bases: TGTGCCAGCAAGAAACAGGGCAGCTACACCTTC.